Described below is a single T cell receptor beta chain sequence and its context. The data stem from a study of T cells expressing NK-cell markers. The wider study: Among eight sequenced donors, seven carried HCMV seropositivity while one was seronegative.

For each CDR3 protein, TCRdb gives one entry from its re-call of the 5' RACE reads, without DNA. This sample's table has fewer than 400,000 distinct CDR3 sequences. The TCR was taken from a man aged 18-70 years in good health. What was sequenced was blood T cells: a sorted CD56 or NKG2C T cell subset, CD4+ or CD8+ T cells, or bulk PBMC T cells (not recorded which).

The CDR3 is CASSPIGTGAREQYF. The V gene is TRBV28, the J gene TRBJ2-7; TCRdb indicates TRBD1, and absent DNA this call remains unverified. Germline assignment: CDR1 MDHEN and CDR2 SYDVKM. The CDR3 extends over 15 amino acids.